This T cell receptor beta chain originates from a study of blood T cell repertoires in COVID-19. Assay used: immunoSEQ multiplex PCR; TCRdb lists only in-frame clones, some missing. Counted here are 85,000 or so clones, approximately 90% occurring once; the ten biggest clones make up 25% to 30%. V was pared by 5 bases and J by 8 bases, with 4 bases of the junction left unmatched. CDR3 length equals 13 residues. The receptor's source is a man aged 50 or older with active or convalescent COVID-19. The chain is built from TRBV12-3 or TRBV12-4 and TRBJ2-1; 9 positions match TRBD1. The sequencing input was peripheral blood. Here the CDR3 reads CASSAGQGYEQFF. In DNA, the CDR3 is TGTGCCAGCAGTGCGGGACAGGGCTATGAGCAGTTCTTC.